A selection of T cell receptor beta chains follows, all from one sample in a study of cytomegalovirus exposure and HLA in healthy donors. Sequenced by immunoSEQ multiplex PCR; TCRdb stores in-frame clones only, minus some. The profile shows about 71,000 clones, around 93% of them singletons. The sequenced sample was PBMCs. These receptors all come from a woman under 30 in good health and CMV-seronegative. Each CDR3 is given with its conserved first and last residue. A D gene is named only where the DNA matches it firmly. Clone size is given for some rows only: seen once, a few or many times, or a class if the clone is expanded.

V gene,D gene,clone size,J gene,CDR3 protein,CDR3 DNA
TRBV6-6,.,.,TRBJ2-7,CASSLGLAYEQYF,TGTGCCAGCAGCCTGGGCCTTGCCTACGAGCAGTACTTC
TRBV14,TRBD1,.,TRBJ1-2,CASSQNQGGQGIVRGYTF,TGTGCCAGCAGCCAAAACCAGGGGGGACAGGGCATTGTTCGTGGCTACACCTTC
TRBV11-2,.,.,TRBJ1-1,CASSLDQGTEAFF,TGTGCCAGCAGCTTAGACCAGGGCACTGAAGCTTTCTTT
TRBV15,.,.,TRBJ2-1,CATSTFSGFEFF,TGTGCCACCAGCACTTTTAGCGGTTTCGAGTTCTTC
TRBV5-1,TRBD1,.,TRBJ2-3,CASSPGQPSTDTQYF,TGCGCCAGCAGCCCGGGACAGCCGTCAACAGATACGCAGTATTTT
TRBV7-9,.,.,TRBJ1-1,CASSFTTGTEAFF,TGTGCCAGCAGCTTTACGACAGGCACTGAAGCTTTCTTT
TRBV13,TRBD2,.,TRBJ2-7,CASSTGLANDEQYF,TGTGCCAGCAGCACGGGACTAGCGAACGACGAGCAGTACTTC
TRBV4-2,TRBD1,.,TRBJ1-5,CASSLGTGVNNQPQHF,TGTGCCAGCAGCCTGGGGACAGGGGTCAACAATCAGCCCCAGCATTTT
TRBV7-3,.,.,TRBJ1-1,CASSAGVNTEAFF,TGTGCCAGCAGCGCAGGGGTGAACACTGAAGCTTTCTTT
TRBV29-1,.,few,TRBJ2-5,CSVEDTGETQYF,TGCAGCGTTGAAGATACGGGTGAGACCCAGTACTTC
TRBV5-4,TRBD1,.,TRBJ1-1,CASSFYAGGPEAFF,TGTGCCAGCAGCTTTTATGCAGGGGGCCCTGAAGCTTTCTTT
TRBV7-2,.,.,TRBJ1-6,CASRPSGHYNSPLHF,TGTGCCAGCAGGCCCTCGGGACATTATAATTCACCCCTCCACTTT
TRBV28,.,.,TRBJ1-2,CASSFQGGGYGYTF,TGTGCCAGCAGTTTCCAGGGAGGTGGCTATGGCTACACCTTC
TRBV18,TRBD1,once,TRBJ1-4,CASSQRTGGIEKLFF,TGTGCCAGCTCACAGCGGACAGGGGGAATTGAAAAACTGTTTTTT
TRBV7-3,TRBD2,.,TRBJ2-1,CASSLMAGGPDEQFF,TGTGCCAGCAGCTTAATGGCGGGAGGGCCAGATGAGCAGTTCTTC
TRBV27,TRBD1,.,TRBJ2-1,CASSPGTGYNEQFF,TGTGCCAGCAGTCCCGGGACAGGATACAATGAGCAGTTCTTC
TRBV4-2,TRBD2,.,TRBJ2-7,CASSQGLAGSYEQYF,TGTGCCAGCAGCCAAGGACTAGCGGGATCCTACGAGCAGTACTTC
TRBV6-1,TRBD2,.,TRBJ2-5,CASSEEIAGVKETQYF,TGTGCCAGCAGTGAAGAAATAGCGGGGGTTAAAGAGACCCAGTACTTC
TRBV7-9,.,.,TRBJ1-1,CASSPFAAANTEAFF,TGTGCCAGCAGCCCATTTGCAGCGGCGAACACTGAAGCTTTCTTT
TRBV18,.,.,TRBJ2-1,CASSPRERNEQFF,TGTGCCAGCTCACCGAGGGAAAGGAATGAGCAGTTCTTC
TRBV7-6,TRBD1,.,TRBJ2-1,CASSQPDWDRDNEQFF,TGTGCCAGCAGCCAACCTGATTGGGACAGAGACAATGAGCAGTTCTTC
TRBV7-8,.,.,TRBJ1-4,CASSLARSGVEKLFF,TGTGCCAGCAGCTTAGCTAGGTCAGGGGTTGAAAAACTGTTTTTT
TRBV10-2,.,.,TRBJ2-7,CASSELDLFYEQYF,TGCGCCAGCAGTGAATTGGACTTATTCTACGAGCAGTACTTC
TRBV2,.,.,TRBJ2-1,CASTLNPGISYNEQFF,TGTGCCAGCACCCTCAACCCAGGTATCTCCTACAATGAGCAGTTCTTC
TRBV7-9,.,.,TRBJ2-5,CASEESDQETQYF,TGTGCCTCCGAGGAAAGTGACCAAGAGACCCAGTACTTC
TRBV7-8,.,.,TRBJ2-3,CASSFSPGGEDTQYF,TGTGCCAGCAGCTTCTCTCCGGGGGGCGAGGATACGCAGTATTTT
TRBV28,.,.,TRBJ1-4,CASSLSSGFNEKLFF,TGTGCCAGCAGTTTATCGTCAGGGTTTAATGAAAAACTGTTTTTT